The rows below give T cell receptor beta chains drawn from one sample of a study of T-cell memory formation after mild COVID-19. In TCRdb, the 5' RACE reads were re-called with MiXCR into one record per CDR3 protein. The sample holds fewer than 400,000 distinct CDR3 sequences, about 17% seen once. Sample: PBMCs or a T cell subset sorted from them (not recorded which). The receptors shown here come from a man between 18 and 35 years old who had mild COVID-19 (a few samples of this study predate the infection). Cell type and time point are not known. CDR3s include the opening cysteine and the closing phenylalanine or tryptophan. The D gene is left open where the match is weak. Clone size is shown for a subset of rows, as once, few, many or a class of expanded clone.

v_call	j_call	clone_size	d_call	cdr3_aa	cdr3_nt
TRBV20-1	TRBJ2-5	.	TRBD2	CSARGLAGFEETQYF	TGCAGTGCTAGAGGGCTAGCGGGGTTCGAGGAGACCCAGTACTTC
TRBV7-9	TRBJ1-1	many	.	CASSLFDTEAFF	TGTGCCAGCAGCTTATTTGACACTGAAGCTTTCTTT
TRBV20-1	TRBJ1-5	few	.	CSARTDYNQPQHF	TGCAGTGCTAGAACGGACTACAATCAGCCCCAGCATTTT
TRBV7-2	TRBJ1-2	few	TRBD1	CASSPGTASYGYTF	TGTGCCAGCAGCCCAGGGACAGCAAGCTATGGCTACACCTTC
TRBV6-5	TRBJ2-1	few	.	CASSALSDEQFF	TGTGCCAGCAGCGCATTATCGGATGAGCAGTTCTTC
TRBV29-1	TRBJ1-2	few	TRBD1	CSGGQGKGYTF	TGCAGCGGGGGACAGGGTAAAGGCTACACCTTC
TRBV11-1	TRBJ2-1	few	TRBD1	CASSLRWAGGNEQFF	TGTGCCAGCAGCTTACGATGGGCAGGGGGCAATGAGCAGTTCTTC
TRBV7-3	TRBJ1-2	.	TRBD1	CASSSTQGGGGYTF	TGTGCCAGCAGCTCCACCCAGGGGGGAGGCGGCTACACCTTC
TRBV30	TRBJ1-2	.	.	CAWTRTEGPGYTF	TGTGCCTGGACGCGGACGGAGGGCCCAGGCTACACCTTC
TRBV6-6	TRBJ2-2	many	.	CASSPWPTGELFF	TGTGCCAGCAGCCCGTGGCCCACCGGGGAGCTGTTTTTT
TRBV2	TRBJ1-2	.	.	CASSEARGVPF	TGTGCCAGCAGTGAAGCGCGAGGGGTACCCTTC
TRBV20-1	TRBJ2-1	.	TRBD2	CSARAHGGAYNEQFF	TGCAGTGCTAGGGCCCACGGGGGGGCCTACAATGAGCAGTTCTTC
TRBV9	TRBJ1-1	many	.	CASATGVETEAFF	TGTGCCTCAGCGACGGGGGTCGAGACTGAAGCTTTCTTT
TRBV3-1	TRBJ2-1	.	TRBD2	CASSQGLAGGSYNEQFF	TGTGCCAGCAGCCAAGGCTTGGCGGGGGGCTCCTACAATGAGCAGTTCTTC
TRBV4-1	TRBJ2-3	.	.	CASSLTQQGTDTQYF	TGCGCCAGCAGCCTCACACAACAGGGAACAGATACGCAGTATTTT
TRBV12-3/TRBV12-4	TRBJ1-2	.	.	CASSFGQFGYTF	TGTGCCAGCAGTTTCGGACAGTTCGGCTACACCTTC
TRBV4-2	TRBJ2-5	.	TRBD2	CASSQEGPMSSGGGTQYF	TGTGCCAGCAGCCAAGAAGGCCCTATGAGTAGCGGGGGAGGAACCCAGTACTTC
TRBV5-1	TRBJ2-3	many	TRBD1	CASSRDRGVRGTDTQYF	TGCGCCAGCAGCAGGGACAGGGGTGTTAGGGGCACAGATACGCAGTATTTT
TRBV28	TRBJ1-1	.	.	CASINGGRTVAFF	TGTGCCAGCATAAACGGGGGGCGCACTGTAGCTTTCTTT
TRBV7-8	TRBJ1-5	.	TRBD1	CASSLGGQPSNQPQHF	TGTGCCAGCAGCTTAGGGGGACAGCCCAGCAATCAGCCCCAGCATTTT
TRBV6-6	TRBJ1-1	.	.	CASRRLGGNTEAFF	TGTGCCAGCAGACGCCTTGGGGGGAACACTGAAGCTTTCTTT
TRBV6-5	TRBJ2-3	few	TRBD2	CASSYSGRGAGVTDTQYF	TGTGCCAGCAGTTACTCTGGACGAGGAGCGGGGGTCACAGATACGCAGTATTTT
TRBV6-2/TRBV6-3	TRBJ2-7	.	.	CASSPPGTGWDEQYF	TGTGCCAGCAGCCCCCCCGGGACGGGGTGGGATGAGCAGTACTTC
TRBV12-3/TRBV12-4	TRBJ2-5	.	.	CASSLAGVGETQYF	TGTGCCAGCAGTTTAGCGGGGGTGGGGGAGACCCAGTACTTC
TRBV10-3	TRBJ2-3	.	.	CATNPTREDTQYF	TGTGCCACGAACCCGACTAGGGAAGATACGCAGTATTTT